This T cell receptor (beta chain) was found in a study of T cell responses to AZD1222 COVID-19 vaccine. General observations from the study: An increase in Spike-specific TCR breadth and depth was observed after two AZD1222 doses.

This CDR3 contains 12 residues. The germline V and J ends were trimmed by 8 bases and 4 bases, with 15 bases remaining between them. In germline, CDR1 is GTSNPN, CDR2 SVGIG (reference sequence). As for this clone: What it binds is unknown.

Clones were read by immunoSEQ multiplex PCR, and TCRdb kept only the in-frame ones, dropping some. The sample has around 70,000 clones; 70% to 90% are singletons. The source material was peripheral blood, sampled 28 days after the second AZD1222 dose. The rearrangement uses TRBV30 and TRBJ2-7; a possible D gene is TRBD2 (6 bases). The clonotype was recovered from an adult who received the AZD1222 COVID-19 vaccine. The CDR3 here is CATDMAGYEQYF. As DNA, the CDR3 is TGTGCCACGGACATGGCGGGATACGAGCAGTACTTC.